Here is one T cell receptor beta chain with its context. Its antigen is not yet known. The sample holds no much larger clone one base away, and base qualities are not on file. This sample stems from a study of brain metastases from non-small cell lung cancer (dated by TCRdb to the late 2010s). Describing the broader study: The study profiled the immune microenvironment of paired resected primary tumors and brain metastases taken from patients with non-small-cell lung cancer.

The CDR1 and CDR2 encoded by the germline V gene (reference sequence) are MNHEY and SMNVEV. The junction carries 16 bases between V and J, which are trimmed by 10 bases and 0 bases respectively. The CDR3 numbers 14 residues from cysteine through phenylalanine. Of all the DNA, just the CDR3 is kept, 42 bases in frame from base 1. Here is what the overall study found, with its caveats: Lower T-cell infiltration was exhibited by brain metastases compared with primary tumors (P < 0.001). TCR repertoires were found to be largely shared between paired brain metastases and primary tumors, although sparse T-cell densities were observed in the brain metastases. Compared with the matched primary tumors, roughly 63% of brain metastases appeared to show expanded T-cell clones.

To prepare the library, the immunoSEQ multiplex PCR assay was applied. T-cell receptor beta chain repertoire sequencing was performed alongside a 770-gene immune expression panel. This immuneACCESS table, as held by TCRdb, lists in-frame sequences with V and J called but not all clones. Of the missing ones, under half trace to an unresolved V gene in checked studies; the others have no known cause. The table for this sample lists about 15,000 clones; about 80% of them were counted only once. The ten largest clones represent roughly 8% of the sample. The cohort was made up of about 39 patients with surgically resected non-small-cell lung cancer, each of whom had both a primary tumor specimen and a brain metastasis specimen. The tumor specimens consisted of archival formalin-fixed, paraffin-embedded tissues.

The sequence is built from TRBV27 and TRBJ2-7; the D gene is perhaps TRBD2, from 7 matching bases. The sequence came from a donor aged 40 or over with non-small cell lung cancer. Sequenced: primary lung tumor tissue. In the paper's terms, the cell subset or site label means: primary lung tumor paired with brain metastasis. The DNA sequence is TGTGCCACCGGGGGGCAGTCTAGCTCCTACGAGCAGTACTTC. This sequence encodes CATGGQSSSYEQYF.